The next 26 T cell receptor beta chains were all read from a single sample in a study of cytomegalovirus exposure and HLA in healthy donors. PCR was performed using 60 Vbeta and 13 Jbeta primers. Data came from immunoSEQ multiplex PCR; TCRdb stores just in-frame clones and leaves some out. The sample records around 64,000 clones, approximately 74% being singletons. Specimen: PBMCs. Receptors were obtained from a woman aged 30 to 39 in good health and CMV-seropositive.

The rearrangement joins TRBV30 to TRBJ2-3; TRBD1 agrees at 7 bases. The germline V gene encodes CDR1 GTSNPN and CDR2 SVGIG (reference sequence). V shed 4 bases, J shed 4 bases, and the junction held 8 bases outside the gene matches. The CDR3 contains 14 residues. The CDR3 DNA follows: TGTGCCTGGAAGACAGGGACACGTTCAGATACGCAGTATTTT. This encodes CAWKTGTRSDTQYF.

This CDR3 is CASSVAAADTGELFF. The DNA for the CDR3 is TGTGCCAGCAGCGTAGCTGCGGCGGACACCGGGGAGCTGTTTTTT. V gene TRBV9 combines with J gene TRBJ2-2; D gene unclear. Trimming shortened V by 0 bases and J by 3 bases, and 9 bases separated the two germline ends. The CDR3 is 15 residues long. From germline, CDR1 is SGDLS and CDR2 YYNGEE.

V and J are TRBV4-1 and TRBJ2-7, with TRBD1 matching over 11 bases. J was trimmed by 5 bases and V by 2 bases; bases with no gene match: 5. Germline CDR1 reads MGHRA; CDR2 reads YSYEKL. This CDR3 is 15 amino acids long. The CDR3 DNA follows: TGCGCCAGCAGCCAAACGGACAGGGGGCGGAACGAGCAGTACTTC. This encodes CASSQTDRGRNEQYF.

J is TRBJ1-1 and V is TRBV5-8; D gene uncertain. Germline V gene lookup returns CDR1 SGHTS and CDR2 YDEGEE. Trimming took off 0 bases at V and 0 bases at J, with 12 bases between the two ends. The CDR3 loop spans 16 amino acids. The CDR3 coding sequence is TGTGCCAGCAGCTTGGGGGCGACGGAACTGAACACTGAAGCTTTCTTT. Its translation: CASSLGATELNTEAFF. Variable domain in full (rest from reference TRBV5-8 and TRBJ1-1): EAGVTQSPTHLIKTRGQQATLRCSPISGHTSVYWYQQALGLGLQFLLWYDEGEERNRGNFPPRFSGRQFPNYSSELNVNALELEDSALYLCASSLGATELNTEAFFGQGTRLTVV.

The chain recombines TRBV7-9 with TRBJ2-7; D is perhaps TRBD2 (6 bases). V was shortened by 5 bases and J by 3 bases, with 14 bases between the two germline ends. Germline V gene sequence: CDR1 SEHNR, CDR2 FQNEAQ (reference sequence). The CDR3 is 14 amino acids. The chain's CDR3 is CASSHSRERYEQYF. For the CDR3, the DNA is TGTGCCAGCAGCCATTCCCGGGAGCGCTACGAGCAGTACTTC.

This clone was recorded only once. CDR3: CASSRGAGGGYEQYF. Here the CDR3 DNA reads TGTGCCAGCAGCCGAGGGGCGGGAGGAGGCTACGAGCAGTACTTC. The gene calls are TRBV14 and TRBJ2-7, with 8 bases lining up with TRBD2. CDR1 SGHDN and CDR2 FVKESK come from the germline V gene. Unmatched junction bases numbered 8, after V lost 4 bases and J lost 3 bases. CDR3 length: 15 residues.

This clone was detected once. The DNA of the CDR3 is TGCGCCAGCAGCTCTCGGACAGTCGCAGATACGCAGTATTTT. Its translation: CASSSRTVADTQYF. The chain combines TRBV5-1 with TRBJ2-3, with D possibly being TRBD1 (6 bases). Germline V CDR1 and CDR2: SGHRS, YFSETQ. The germline V and J ends were trimmed by 3 bases and 4 bases, with 12 bases remaining between them. The CDR3 is made up of 14 amino acids.

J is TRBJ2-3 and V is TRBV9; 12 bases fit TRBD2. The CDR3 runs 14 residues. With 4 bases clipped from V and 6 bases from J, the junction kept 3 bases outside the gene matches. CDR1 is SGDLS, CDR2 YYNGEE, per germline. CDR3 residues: CASSRTSGDDTQYF. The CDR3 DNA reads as TGTGCCAGCAGCCGGACTAGCGGGGATGATACGCAGTATTTT.

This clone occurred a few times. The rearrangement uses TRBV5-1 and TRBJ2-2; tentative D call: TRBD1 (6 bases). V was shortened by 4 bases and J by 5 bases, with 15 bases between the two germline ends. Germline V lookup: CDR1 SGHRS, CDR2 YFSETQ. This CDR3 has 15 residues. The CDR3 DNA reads TGCGCCAGCAGCATAGGACAGACGGTTACCGGGGAGCTGTTTTTT. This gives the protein CASSIGQTVTGELFF.

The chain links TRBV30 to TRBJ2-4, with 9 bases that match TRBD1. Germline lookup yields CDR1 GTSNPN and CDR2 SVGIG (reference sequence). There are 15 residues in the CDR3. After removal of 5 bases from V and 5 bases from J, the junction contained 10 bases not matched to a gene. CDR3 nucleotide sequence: TGTGCCTGGGCCGGGACAGGGTTTATTGAAAACATTCAGTACTTC. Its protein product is CAWAGTGFIENIQYF.

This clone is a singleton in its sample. The chain's CDR3 is CASSPTGTGGTEAFF. In nucleotides, the CDR3 is TGTGCCAGCAGCCCAACCGGGACAGGGGGCACTGAAGCTTTCTTT. V is TRBV11-2 and J is TRBJ1-1; 11 nucleotides line up with TRBD1. Per germline, CDR1 SGHAT and CDR2 FQNNGV. The CDR3 contains 15 residues. The ends lost 5 bases at V and 4 bases at J; junction bases unmatched: 6.

CDR3 residues: CASSPGRGDDTEAFF. The CDR3 coding sequence is TGTGCCAGCAGCCCCGGGAGGGGGGATGACACTGAAGCTTTCTTT. This chain uses TRBV6-5 with TRBJ1-1; weak D call: TRBD1 (6 bases). This CDR3 comprises 15 residues. Germline loops: CDR1 MNHEY, CDR2 SVGAGI. Deletions cut 6 bases from V and 3 bases from J, with 17 bases between.

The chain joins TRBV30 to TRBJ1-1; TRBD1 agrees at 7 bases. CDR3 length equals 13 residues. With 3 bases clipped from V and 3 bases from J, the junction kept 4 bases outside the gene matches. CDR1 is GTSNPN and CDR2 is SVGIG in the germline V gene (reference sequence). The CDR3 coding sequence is TGTGCCTGGAGCTTGACAGGGCACACTGAAGCTTTCTTT. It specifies CAWSLTGHTEAFF.

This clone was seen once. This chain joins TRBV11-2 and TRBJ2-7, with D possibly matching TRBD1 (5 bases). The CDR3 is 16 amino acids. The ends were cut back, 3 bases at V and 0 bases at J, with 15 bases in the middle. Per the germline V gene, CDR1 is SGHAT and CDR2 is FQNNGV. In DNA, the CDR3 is TGTGCCAGCAGCTTCCTAATGGGGCCCGACTCCTACGAGCAGTACTTC. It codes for CASSFLMGPDSYEQYF.

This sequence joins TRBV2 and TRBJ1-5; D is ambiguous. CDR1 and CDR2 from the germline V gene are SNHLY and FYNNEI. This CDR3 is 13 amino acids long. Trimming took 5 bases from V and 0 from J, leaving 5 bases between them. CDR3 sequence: CASSPNSNQPQHF. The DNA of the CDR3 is TGTGCCAGCAGTCCCAATAGCAATCAGCCCCAGCATTTT.

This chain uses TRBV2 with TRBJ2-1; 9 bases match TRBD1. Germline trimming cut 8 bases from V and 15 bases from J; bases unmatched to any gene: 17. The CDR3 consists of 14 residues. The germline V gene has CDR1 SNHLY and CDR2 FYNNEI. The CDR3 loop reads CASGILGQGRNPFF. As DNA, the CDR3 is TGTGCCAGCGGAATACTGGGACAGGGACGGAATCCGTTCTTC.

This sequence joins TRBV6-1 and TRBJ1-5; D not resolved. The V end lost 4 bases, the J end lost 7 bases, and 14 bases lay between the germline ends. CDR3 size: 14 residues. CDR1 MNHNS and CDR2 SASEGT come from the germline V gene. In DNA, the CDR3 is TGTGCCAGCAGTGGAGGATGGAGTCGGCAGCCCCAGCATTTT. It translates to CASSGGWSRQPQHF.

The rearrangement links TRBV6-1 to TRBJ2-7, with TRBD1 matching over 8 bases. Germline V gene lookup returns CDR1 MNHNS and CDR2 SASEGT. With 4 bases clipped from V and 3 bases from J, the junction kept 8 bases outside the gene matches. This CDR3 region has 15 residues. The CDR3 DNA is TGTGCCAGCAGTGGCTTCCGGGACAGGTTCTACGAGCAGTACTTC. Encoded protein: CASSGFRDRFYEQYF.

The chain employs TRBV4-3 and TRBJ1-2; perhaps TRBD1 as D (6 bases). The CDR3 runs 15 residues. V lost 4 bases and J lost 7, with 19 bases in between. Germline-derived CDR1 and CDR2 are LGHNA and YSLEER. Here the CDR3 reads CASSPQWGGASGYTF. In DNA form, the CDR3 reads TGCGCCAGCAGCCCGCAGTGGGGGGGCGCCTCTGGCTACACCTTC.

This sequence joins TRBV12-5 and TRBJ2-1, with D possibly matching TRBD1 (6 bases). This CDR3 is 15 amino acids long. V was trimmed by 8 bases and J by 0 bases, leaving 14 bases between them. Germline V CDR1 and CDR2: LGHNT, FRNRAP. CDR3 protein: CASTMGQSSYNEQFF. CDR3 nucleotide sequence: TGTGCTAGTACCATGGGACAAAGCTCCTACAATGAGCAGTTCTTC.

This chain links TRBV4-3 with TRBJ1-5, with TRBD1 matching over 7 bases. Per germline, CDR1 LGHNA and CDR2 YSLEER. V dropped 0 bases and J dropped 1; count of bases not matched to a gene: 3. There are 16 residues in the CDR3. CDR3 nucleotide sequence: TGCGCCAGCAGCCAAGAGCGGGGACAGAGCAATCAGCCCCAGCATTTT. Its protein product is CASSQERGQSNQPQHF.

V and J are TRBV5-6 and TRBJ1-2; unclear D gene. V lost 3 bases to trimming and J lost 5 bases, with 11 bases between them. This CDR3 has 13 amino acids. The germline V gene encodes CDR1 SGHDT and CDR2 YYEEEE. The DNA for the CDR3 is TGTGCCAGCAGCTGGGAGGTTGGGTATGGCTACACCTTC. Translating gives CASSWEVGYGYTF.

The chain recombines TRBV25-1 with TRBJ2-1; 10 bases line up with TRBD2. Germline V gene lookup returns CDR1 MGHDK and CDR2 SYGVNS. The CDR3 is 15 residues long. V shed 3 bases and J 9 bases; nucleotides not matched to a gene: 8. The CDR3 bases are TGTGCCAGCAGTGAGACTAGCGGGCCCTCTTCTGAGCAGTTCTTC. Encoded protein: CASSETSGPSSEQFF.

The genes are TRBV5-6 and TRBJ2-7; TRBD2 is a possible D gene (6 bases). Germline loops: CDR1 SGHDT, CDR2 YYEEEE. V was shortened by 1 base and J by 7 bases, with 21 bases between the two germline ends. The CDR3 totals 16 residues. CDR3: CASSLSPAGPLGEQYF. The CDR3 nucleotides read TGTGCCAGCAGCTTGTCCCCAGCGGGTCCCTTGGGAGAGCAGTACTTC.

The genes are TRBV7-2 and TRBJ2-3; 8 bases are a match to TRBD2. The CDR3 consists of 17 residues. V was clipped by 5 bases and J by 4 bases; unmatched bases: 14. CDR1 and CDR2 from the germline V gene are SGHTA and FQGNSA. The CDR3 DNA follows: TGTGCCAGCAGCGTAGGGGTCAGCGGGAGCTGGGCAGATACGCAGTATTTT. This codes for CASSVGVSGSWADTQYF. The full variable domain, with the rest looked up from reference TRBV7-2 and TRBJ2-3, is GAGVSQSPSNKVTEKGKDVELRCDPISGHTALYWYRQSLGQGLEFLIYFQGNSAPDKSGLPSDRFSAERTGGSVSTLTIQRTQQEDSAVYLCASSVGVSGSWADTQYFGPGTRLTVL.

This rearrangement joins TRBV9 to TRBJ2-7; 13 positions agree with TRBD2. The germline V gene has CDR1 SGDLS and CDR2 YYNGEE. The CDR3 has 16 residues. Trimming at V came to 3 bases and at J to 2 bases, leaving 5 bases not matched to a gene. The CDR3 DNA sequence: TGTGCCAGCAGCGCCGGGACTAGCGGGACCGCCTACGAGCAGTACTTC. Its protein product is CASSAGTSGTAYEQYF.